This T cell receptor (beta chain) originates from a study of early T cells in non-severe SARS-CoV-2 infection (dated by TCRdb to the early 2020s). Broadly, across the study: Because TCR sequencing relied on bulk RNA taken from unsorted whole blood, pairing of alpha and beta chains was not possible. Points the paper makes about the study in general: VDJdb matching was skewed toward anti-spike CD8 responses, so virus-specific expansions were likely underestimated and private and CD4 specificities were missed.

This clonotype appeared a few times. Its antigen remains undetermined. The input lacks base qualities; no much larger clone sits a single base away. Library prep was done by 5' RACE. Sequencing took place on a NextSeq 500. The TCR library protocol attached unique molecular identifiers to individual cDNA molecules to correct for sequencing error and PCR bias. Both TCR alpha and beta chains were sequenced, and tight co-correlation was observed between alpha and beta sequence abundances in each sample. The authors processed their data as follows. V gene, J gene and CDR3 annotation of TCR sequences was performed with Decombinator V4. Expanded TCRs were defined as changing significantly between any two time points under a Poisson model with p below 0.0001. TCR abundances were normalised to the total number of TCRs sequenced per sample and expressed as counts per million. MAIT TCRs were defined by TRAV1-2 paired with TRAJ12, TRAJ20 or TRAJ33, and iNKT TCRs by TRAV10 paired with TRAJ18. A search of VDJdb, accessed on 1 November 2021, was run for TCRs annotated to CMV, EBV and SARS-CoV-2, with TCRs annotated for multiple antigens excluded. TCRdb passed the public sequencing reads through fastp at Q25 and MiXCR, retaining productive beta sequences. Entries that share a CDR3 protein sequence are merged under the most common genes and DNA. The V and J calls and clone size come from TCRdb's table, not from the authors' own analysis. Across this sample there are about 110,000 distinct CDR3 sequences, with about 12% seen only once. Less than 3.5% of the sample belongs to the ten largest clones.

The study was a case-control design nested within a healthcare worker cohort in London, UK, with weekly nasopharyngeal swab PCR tests and blood sampling. Healthcare workers were recruited between 23 and 31 March 2020, during the week of the UK lockdown, and were followed weekly for up to roughly 15 weeks. Inclusive of the bounding cysteine and phenylalanine, the CDR3 is 13 residues long. Only the CDR3 DNA is retained, 39 bases long and in frame from the first base. The germline V gene specifies WSHSY as CDR1 and SAAADI as CDR2. Trimming costs V 3 bases and J 8 bases, and their ends lie 11 bases apart.

The clonotype originates from an adult who was a healthcare worker with PCR-confirmed SARS-CoV-2 infection or an uninfected control (not recorded which). Sequencing was carried out using whole blood. The chain links TRBV10-2 with TRBJ2-1, with a tentative D call of TRBD1 or TRBD2, each matching 6 bases. This receptor carries the CDR3 CASSDGGRYEQFF. The DNA sequence is given as TGCGCCAGCAGTGATGGGGGGCGTTATGAGCAGTTCTTC.